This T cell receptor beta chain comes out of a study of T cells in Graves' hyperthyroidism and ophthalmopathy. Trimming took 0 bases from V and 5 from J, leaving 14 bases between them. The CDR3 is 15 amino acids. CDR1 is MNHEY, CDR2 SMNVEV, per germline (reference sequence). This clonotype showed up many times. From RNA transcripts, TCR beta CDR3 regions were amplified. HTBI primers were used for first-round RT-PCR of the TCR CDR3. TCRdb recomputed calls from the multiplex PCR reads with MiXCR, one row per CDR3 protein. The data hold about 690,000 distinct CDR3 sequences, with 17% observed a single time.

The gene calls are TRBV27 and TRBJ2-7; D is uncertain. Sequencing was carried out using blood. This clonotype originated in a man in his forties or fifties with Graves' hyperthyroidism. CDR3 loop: CASSLSDLTPHEQYF. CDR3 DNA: TGTGCCAGCAGTTTATCTGACCTAACCCCACACGAGCAGTACTTC.